This paragraph covers one T cell receptor beta chain sequence. With a J-beta primer mix and a sample-barcoded 5' primer, a second PCR ran about 6 to 11 cycles. From the 5' RACE reads, TCRdb called clonotypes with MiXCR, one entry per CDR3 protein. The repertoire has 1 million to 1.2 million distinct CDR3 sequences, less than 45% of them found once; the top ten carry around 12%. The data were obtained in a study of blood T cells in healthy people across ages. The source of this sequence is a man aged 18 to 29 in good health. The sequencing sample was made of blood.

Here the CDR3 DNA reads TGTGCCAGCAGCCCCTCCGACAGGGACGAGCAGTACTTC. Protein product: CASSPSDRDEQYF. The rearrangement links TRBV27 to TRBJ2-7, with TRBD1 identical over 7 bases. The CDR3 covers 13 residues. V shed 6 bases and J 5 bases; nucleotides not matched to a gene: 7. The germline gives CDR1 MNHEY, CDR2 SMNVEV (reference sequence).